This T cell receptor (beta chain) emerged from a study of T cells in Graves' hyperthyroidism and ophthalmopathy. Study as a whole: The initial diagnosis was the point when peripheral blood was collected, ahead of any treatment.

RNA transcripts gave rise to amplified TCR beta CDR3 regions. Primed by the HTBI set, a first-round RT-PCR was run on the TCR CDR3. In TCRdb, the multiplex PCR reads were re-called with MiXCR into one record per CDR3 protein. Of approximately 410,000 distinct CDR3 sequences listed, 14% to 15% are singletons. Germline CDR1 and CDR2: MNHEY and SVGEGT. The CDR3 is 15 amino acids. After removal of 4 bases from V and 3 bases from J, the junction contained 6 bases not matched to a gene. Study-level points and caveats: Ophthalmopathy onset followed model prediction by a median around 6.9 months.

The diagnoses drew upon clinical symptoms, serum thyroxine and TRAb, thyroid ultrasound and orbital computed tomography. Cells are PBMCs isolated from 9 to 10 ml of fresh blood. This clonotype appeared a few times. What it binds is unknown. The receptor comes from a young man with Graves' ophthalmopathy. V and J are TRBV6-2 or TRBV6-3 and TRBJ2-1; 7 positions agree with TRBD2. The specimen sequenced was blood. The CDR3, as DNA: TGTGCCAGCAGTTTGGCTGGACTAGACTACAATGAGCAGTTCTTC. This gives the protein CASSLAGLDYNEQFF.